These T cell receptor beta chains were read from a single sample in a study of glioma-infiltrating T cells after dendritic cell vaccination. TCRdb's copy holds only in-frame clones and misses some; the assay was immunoSEQ multiplex PCR. The table includes roughly 100,000 clones, roughly 90% detected once. Here the sequenced sample was blood, taken after dendritic cell vaccination. The receptor source for this set is a human donor with glioblastoma. Each CDR3 is given with its conserved first and last residue. Not all rows give a size; the values are once, few, many and, for expanded clones, a class.

abundance	j_gene	v_gene	CDR3aa
NA	TRBJ2-5	TRBV27	CASAGTGRTQYF
NA	TRBJ2-3	TRBV5-1	CASRASGTSTDTQYF
NA	TRBJ1-1	TRBV18	CASSPGGRTEAFF
NA	TRBJ1-1	TRBV4-2	CASSQVLAGTEAFF
NA	TRBJ2-5	TRBV30	CAWSGTSLETQYF
once	TRBJ2-1	TRBV10-1	CASSRNPGLGRGEQFF
NA	TRBJ2-3	TRBV23-1	CASSQSLLAGDTNTQYF
NA	TRBJ1-1	TRBV7-9	CASSLRQGMNTEAFF
NA	NA	TRBV25-1	CASRSTGVVYEQYF
NA	TRBJ1-2	TRBV30	CAWNSDRADGYTF
NA	TRBJ1-5	TRBV30	CAWSVRDSRNQPQHF
NA	TRBJ2-5	TRBV9	CASSGAGAGKETQYF
NA	TRBJ2-3	TRBV5-6	CASSSPAVLTDTQYF
NA	TRBJ1-2	TRBV5-4	CASSLKGQGSGYTF
few	TRBJ2-5	TRBV4-1	CASSRLAGTQETQYF
NA	TRBJ2-2	TRBV25-1	CASSDPNTSGGPTGELFF
NA	TRBJ2-1	TRBV4-1	CASSQGGQISYNEQFF
NA	TRBJ2-6	TRBV19	CASSGTGGSGANVLTF
NA	TRBJ1-1	TRBV29-1	CSVGAGTEAFF
NA	TRBJ2-4	TRBV19	CASSVTGGLAKNIQYF
NA	TRBJ1-5	TRBV5-1	CASSADSNQPQHF
NA	TRBJ2-1	TRBV5-1	CASSLGLDDDNEQFF
NA	TRBJ2-1	TRBV5-1	CASSRLAGGYNEQFF
NA	TRBJ1-1	TRBV6-5	CASRGTVNTEAFF
NA	TRBJ2-7	TRBV5-4	CASSLEGGGDYEQYF
NA	TRBJ1-3	TRBV29-1	CNGHTGNPGNTIYF
once	TRBJ2-7	TRBV7-9	CASSLLTGGPTYEQYF
once	TRBJ1-6	TRBV15	CATSGSGNGLNSPLHF
NA	TRBJ2-7	TRBV29-1	CSVESSYEQYF
once	TRBJ2-1	TRBV5-4	CASSFAGTSYNEQFF
NA	TRBJ2-7	TRBV7-3	CASSLSREKSEQYF
NA	TRBJ2-3	TRBV1	CTSSQDHGGRGDTQYF
NA	TRBJ2-7	TRBV27	CASSVREGRYEQYF
NA	TRBJ2-7	TRBV5-1	CASSLEPGGDDEQYF
once	TRBJ2-7	TRBV5-1	CASSLSSPYEQYF
NA	TRBJ2-7	TRBV7-8	CASSPRRGISYEQYF
NA	TRBJ1-2	TRBV4-1	CASSQESTGSARGYTF
NA	TRBJ2-7	TRBV5-1	CASSSGPTGNQYEQYF
NA	TRBJ1-3	TRBV7-2	CASNQWGGSGNTIYF
once	TRBJ1-1	TRBV5-1	CASSLARGNTEAFF
NA	TRBJ2-5	TRBV29-1	CSVGMAGNSVGTQYF
NA	TRBJ1-4	TRBV5-1	CASSLGGRPASGEKLFF
NA	TRBJ2-3	TRBV5-1	CASSRVAGGNTDTQYF
once	TRBJ1-4	TRBV19	CASSVTATNEKLFF
NA	TRBJ2-1	TRBV10-3	CAISEWTSMNEQFF
NA	TRBJ2-7	TRBV6-6	CASSPTSGRADEQYF
NA	TRBJ1-1	TRBV6-1	CASRPGQGSEAFF
few	TRBJ2-1	TRBV7-9	CASSSMYEQFF
NA	TRBJ2-2	TRBV7-8	CASSLAPLGLAGNTGELFF
once	TRBJ1-2	TRBV6-6	CASSPRESRVYGYTF
NA	TRBJ2-3	TRBV6-6	CASYPSGSTDTQYF
NA	TRBJ1-1	TRBV7-9	CASSWGQFMNTEAFF
NA	TRBJ2-1	TRBV7-6	CASSLTDLHGAGVKEQFF
NA	TRBJ1-1	TRBV7-9	CASSLEPGTEAFF
NA	TRBJ2-7	TRBV29-1	CSVEELGTGNF
NA	TRBJ2-5	TRBV30	CACTGENQETQYF
NA	TRBJ2-5	TRBV10-3	CAIAQGGETQYF
NA	TRBJ1-2	TRBV9	CASSGARNLYGYTF
NA	TRBJ1-6	TRBV25-1	CASSDVARGNNSPLHF
NA	TRBJ1-3	TRBV11-2	CASSKDIAGNTIYF